These T cell receptor beta chains were read from a single sample in a study of shared clonotypes between healthy human individuals. Using immunoSEQ multiplex PCR, the repertoire was profiled, and TCRdb retains in-frame clones only, with some absent. The sample includes around 1.1 million clones, roughly 74% seen only once; the top ten take around 0.61%. Sequencing was done on a sample of memory CD4+ T cells from PBMCs. All receptors derive from a man aged 18 to 29 in good health. Some clones in this sample may be carry-over from other donors' samples. Both conserved end residues are part of each CDR3. Each record gives: J gene, D gene, V gene, clone size, CDR3 DNA, CDR3 protein. A D gene is named only where the DNA matches it firmly. Clone sizes are given selectively: once, few, many, or a class where the clone is expanded.

J: TRBJ2-5
D: NA
V: TRBV9
size: NA
DNA: TGTGCCAGCAGCGTAGACCAGGGTGTGGAGACCCAGTACTTC
CDR3: CASSVDQGVETQYF

J: TRBJ1-3
D: NA
V: TRBV2
size: once
DNA: TGTGCCAGCAGTGTGGCCGAGGGTACGGGAAACACCATATATTTT
CDR3: CASSVAEGTGNTIYF

J: TRBJ1-2
D: TRBD1
V: TRBV2
size: NA
DNA: TGTGCCAGCAGTGAACAGGGGGATACCTATGGCTACACCTTC
CDR3: CASSEQGDTYGYTF

J: TRBJ2-7
D: TRBD2
V: TRBV5-1
size: once
DNA: TGCGCCAGCAGCTTAGGACTAGCGGGTCCCGCCTACGAGCAGTACTTC
CDR3: CASSLGLAGPAYEQYF

J: TRBJ1-2
D: NA
V: TRBV5-1
size: few
DNA: TGCGCCAGCAGCTTGGCGTCAGAAGATGGCTACACCTTC
CDR3: CASSLASEDGYTF

J: TRBJ2-1
D: NA
V: TRBV10-1
size: NA
DNA: TGCGCCAGCAGTGAGGTCCCCCACAATGAGCAGTTCTTC
CDR3: CASSEVPHNEQFF

J: TRBJ1-1
D: NA
V: TRBV7-2
size: NA
DNA: TGTGCCAGCAGCTTAGTAGGGGTTCAGGCAGGGCGTCGGACTGAAGCTTTCTTT
CDR3: CASSLVGVQAGRRTEAFF

J: TRBJ2-3
D: TRBD1
V: TRBV10-3
size: once
DNA: TGTGCCATCAGTGAACGTTACAGGGGGTCAGATACGCAGTATTTT
CDR3: CAISERYRGSDTQYF

J: TRBJ2-1
D: NA
V: TRBV7-9
size: NA
DNA: TGTGCCAGCCGGCGGGGCTCCTACAATGAGCAGTTCTTC
CDR3: CASRRGSYNEQFF

J: TRBJ1-1
D: NA
V: TRBV19
size: NA
DNA: TGTGCCAGTAGTCCCAAAGGGAGCTACACTGAAGCTTTCTTT
CDR3: CASSPKGSYTEAFF

J: TRBJ2-5
D: NA
V: TRBV25-1
size: few
DNA: TGTGCCAGCAGTGTATCGGGGATAGTGTCTGGGACCCAGTACTTC
CDR3: CASSVSGIVSGTQYF

J: TRBJ2-5
D: TRBD1
V: TRBV29-1
size: NA
DNA: TGCAGCGTTGGAGGGCTGACAGGGGCCCAAGAGACCCAGTACTTC
CDR3: CSVGGLTGAQETQYF

J: TRBJ2-1
D: NA
V: TRBV7-8
size: NA
DNA: TGTGCCAGCTCCCCGCTAGGCCCTCCCCACAATGAGCAGTTCTTC
CDR3: CASSPLGPPHNEQFF

J: TRBJ1-1
D: NA
V: TRBV28
size: once
DNA: TGTGCCAGCAGTTTATGGGGGTCTGGGGCGCGGACTGAAGCTTTCTTT
CDR3: CASSLWGSGARTEAFF

J: TRBJ1-2
D: NA
V: TRBV6-5
size: once
DNA: TGTGCCAGCCGGAGGGATGGGGGCGCTAACTATGGCTACACCTTC
CDR3: CASRRDGGANYGYTF

J: TRBJ2-3
D: NA
V: TRBV12-5
size: NA
DNA: TGTGCTAGTGGTTTGGCTCCAGGTGACACCACTAGCACAGATACGCAGTATTTT
CDR3: CASGLAPGDTTSTDTQYF

J: TRBJ2-1
D: TRBD2
V: TRBV9
size: NA
DNA: TGTGCCAGCAGCGGGGCTGCGGGGGGCTATGAGCAGTTCTTC
CDR3: CASSGAAGGYEQFF